This entry lists 10 T cell receptor beta chains sequenced from one sample in a study of blood T cell repertoires in COVID-19. Using immunoSEQ multiplex PCR, the repertoire was profiled, and TCRdb retains in-frame clones only, with some absent. The data hold tens of thousands of clones, with 75% to 85% observed a single time. Sample: peripheral blood. Source of these receptors: a woman in her 70s with COVID-19, enrolled during active disease.

The sample holds a few counts of this clone. The rearrangement links TRBV21-1 to TRBJ2-7; the D call of TRBD2 is as the table states it, not checked on the DNA. TRBV21-1 is designated a pseudogene. The CDR3 sequence is 16 residues long. The CDR3, as DNA: TGTGCCAGCAGCAAATTCGAGCGGGAGGGCCCCTACGAGCAGTACGTC. Protein: CASSKFEREGPYEQYV.

The rearrangement links TRBV7-9 to TRBJ2-3; TRBD2 matches at 15 bases. Germline trimming cut 5 bases from V and 6 bases from J; bases unmatched to any gene: 6. The CDR3 runs 16 residues. Germline V gives CDR1 SEHNR, CDR2 FQNEAQ (reference sequence). CDR3 protein: CASSEGLAGGSDTQYF. The CDR3 coding sequence is TGTGCCAGCAGCGAGGGACTAGCGGGAGGAAGTGATACGCAGTATTTT.

This clone has a single count. The V and J genes are TRBV11-3 and TRBJ2-3; 12 bases align to TRBD2. This CDR3 is built from 16 residues. Germline V gives CDR1 SGHNT, CDR2 YENEEA. J lost 2 bases, V lost 5 bases, and 5 bases had no gene match. DNA of the CDR3: TGTGCCAGCAGCCTGACTAGCGGGGGCGTCACAGATACGCAGTATTTT. It yields the protein CASSLTSGGVTDTQYF.

This rearrangement joins TRBV11-3 to TRBJ2-1, with a possible D match to TRBD2 (5 bases). In germline, CDR1 is SGHNT, CDR2 YENEEA. This CDR3 is 16 amino acids long. Between the trimmed V and J ends, which lost 5 bases and 8 bases, there was a span of 22 bases. The CDR3 loop is CASSPGTLLGADEQFF. CDR3 nucleotide sequence: TGTGCCAGCAGCCCGGGAACACTACTGGGTGCCGATGAGCAGTTCTTC.

This clone was seen only a few times. CDR3 sequence (DNA): TGTGCCATCTATTCCGGAGGCCTCCAAAGGGATGAGCAGTTCTTC. Translated, it gives CAIYSGGLQRDEQFF. The rearrangement uses TRBV10-3 and TRBJ2-1, with D perhaps TRBD2 (5 bases). Germline-derived CDR1 and CDR2 are ENHRY and SYGVKD. The CDR3 extends over 15 amino acids. V lost 8 bases to trimming and J lost 8 bases, with 22 bases between them.

V usage is TRBV5-1 and J usage is TRBJ2-5, with 10 bases fitting TRBD2. Germline trimming cut 0 bases from V and 4 bases from J; bases unmatched to any gene: 3. Germline V gives CDR1 SGHRS, CDR2 YFSETQ. The CDR3 consists of 15 residues. CDR3 in DNA: TGCGCCAGCAGCTTGGTAGCGGGGGGCCCAGAGACCCAGTACTTC. This codes for CASSLVAGGPETQYF.

The rearrangement uses TRBV6-2 or TRBV6-3 and TRBJ2-1, with 7 bases fitting TRBD2. The CDR3 totals 15 residues. Germline loops: CDR1 MNHEY, CDR2 SVGEGT. V was pared by 5 bases and J by 3 bases, with 7 bases of the junction left unmatched. The CDR3 loop is CASSSQRDLYNEQFF. The CDR3 nucleotides read TGTGCCAGCAGTAGTCAGCGGGATCTCTACAATGAGCAGTTCTTC.

V usage is TRBV6-1 and J usage is TRBJ1-4; no reliable D call. This CDR3 comprises 16 residues. From germline, CDR1 is MNHNS and CDR2 SASEGT. The germline V and J ends were trimmed by 1 base and 6 bases, with 15 bases remaining between them. The CDR3 coding sequence is TGTGCCAGCAGTGAAGTGGTTGGGCCGGTTGATGAAAAACTGTTTTTT. It yields the protein CASSEVVGPVDEKLFF.

The V call is TRBV11-1, the J call TRBJ1-2, with D maybe TRBD1 (6 bases). Germline CDR1 SGHAT, CDR2 FQDESV (reference sequence). Trimming stripped 5 bases from V and 5 bases from J, with 9 bases between. The CDR3 spans 12 residues. The CDR3 DNA reads as TGTGCCAGCAGCGCCCAGGGGTATGGCTACACCTTC. Amino acids: CASSAQGYGYTF.

V and J are TRBV11-3 and TRBJ2-5, with D maybe TRBD1 (5 bases). Germline-derived CDR1 and CDR2 are SGHNT and YENEEA. The CDR3 runs to 14 residues. V was shortened by 2 bases and J by 2 bases, with 9 bases between the two germline ends. The CDR3 DNA reads as TGTGCCAGCAGCTTAAGGGGTCTGCAAGAGACCCAGTACTTC. It encodes CASSLRGLQETQYF.